The TCR beta chain under discussion was sequenced for a study of blood T cells in healthy people across ages. The length of the CDR3 is 16 residues. Trimming cost V 3 bases and J 9 bases; bases outside gene matches: 7. CDR1 MGHDK and CDR2 SYGVNS come from the germline V gene. Alongside a J-beta primer mix, a sample-barcoded 5' primer served in a second PCR lasting roughly 6 to 11 cycles. TCRdb ran MiXCR on the 5' RACE reads and lists one entry per CDR3 protein. The profile shows hundreds of thousands of distinct CDR3 sequences, over 40% of them singletons. Remarks on this clonotype: The antigen is unknown.

All donors came from Russia, were Caucasian and healthy, and spanned ages roughly 6 to 95. Whole-study findings and limits: A strong correlation between TCR beta diversity and naive T cell percentage was seen.

The sequencing input was blood. This clonotype was obtained from a woman older than 75 in good health. The chain is built from TRBV25-1 and TRBJ1-6; 11 nucleotides agree with TRBD1. CDR3 residues: CASSETGTGGASPLHF. CDR3 nucleotide sequence: TGTGCCAGCAGTGAGACCGGGACAGGGGGGGCTTCACCCCTCCACTTT.